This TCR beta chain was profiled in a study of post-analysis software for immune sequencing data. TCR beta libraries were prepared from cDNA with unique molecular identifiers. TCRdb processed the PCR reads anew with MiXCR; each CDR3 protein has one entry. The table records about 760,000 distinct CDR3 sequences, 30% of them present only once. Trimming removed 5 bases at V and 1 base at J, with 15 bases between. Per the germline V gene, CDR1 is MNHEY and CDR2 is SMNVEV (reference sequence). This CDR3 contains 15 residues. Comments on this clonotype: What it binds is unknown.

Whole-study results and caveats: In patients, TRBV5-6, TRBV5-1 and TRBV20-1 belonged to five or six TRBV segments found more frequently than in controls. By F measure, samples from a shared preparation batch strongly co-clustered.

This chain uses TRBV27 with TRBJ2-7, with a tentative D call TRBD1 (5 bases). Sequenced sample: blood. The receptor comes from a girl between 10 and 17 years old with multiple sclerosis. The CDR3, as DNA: TGTGCCAGCAGTGTTACAGGTAACCCGTCCTACGAGCAGTACTTC. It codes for CASSVTGNPSYEQYF.